These 8 T cell receptor beta chains came from one sample sequenced in a study of read filtering for tumor transcriptome and immune sequencing. This library used roughly 400 ng RNA and molecular barcoded adaptors spanning alpha/delta and beta/gamma chains. One entry per CDR3 protein results from TCRdb running MiXCR on the reads. The sample holds some 130,000 distinct CDR3 sequences, about 12% seen once. Sequenced sample: a population of CD138-negative cells sorted from bone marrow. These receptors were obtained from a donor at least 40 years old with multiple myeloma.

Many counts were recorded for this clonotype. V is TRBV29-1 and J is TRBJ2-7; 8 bases agree with TRBD1. J was trimmed by 4 bases and V by 6 bases; bases with no gene match: 14. The V gene's germline CDR1 is SQVTM and CDR2 ANQGSEA. The CDR3 has 15 residues. The CDR3 DNA follows: TGCAGCGTGGGGGCGGACAGGGTCTCGAATTACGAGCAGTACTTC. Translating it yields CSVGADRVSNYEQYF.

About this clonotype: A much larger clone is a single base away; this may be a read error. The genes are TRBV29-1 and TRBJ2-6; D call uncertain. The CDR3 is 13 amino acids. The V end was cut by 6 bases, the J end by 2 bases, with 8 bases between. The germline CDR1 and CDR2 sequences are SQVTM and ANQGSEA. The DNA of the CDR3 is TGCAGCGTGTCAGTCACTGGGGCCAACGTCCTGACTTTC. The encoded protein is CSVSVTGANVLTF.

The sample holds one count of this clonotype. A much larger clone is a single base away; this may be a read error. The rearrangement joins TRBV30 to TRBJ2-7, with unresolved D. Germline lookup yields CDR1 GTSNPN and CDR2 SVGIG (reference sequence). This CDR3 comprises 11 residues. Trimming took off 3 bases at V and 5 bases at J, with 8 bases between the two ends. CDR3 loop: CAWRRADEQYF. CDR3 in DNA: TGTGCCTGGAGACGAGCCGACGAGCAGTACTTC.

The genes are TRBV18 and TRBJ2-7, with D possibly TRBD1 on 5 matching bases. Looked up from germline, CDR1 is KGHSH and CDR2 is LQKENI. CDR3 length: 13 amino acids. Trimming took off 0 bases at V and 6 bases at J, with 9 bases between the two ends. The CDR3 DNA reads as TGTGCCAGCTCACCACCTGAAGGGGCCGAGCAGTACTTC. Translation: CASSPPEGAEQYF.

This clonotype was observed at least ten times. The V call is TRBV4-1, the J call TRBJ2-7, with 7 bases identical to TRBD1. CDR1 is MGHRA and CDR2 is YSYEKL in the germline V gene. With 5 bases clipped from V and 1 base from J, the junction kept 20 bases outside the gene matches. The CDR3 has 19 residues. The CDR3 nucleotides read TGCGCCAGCAGCGCCACCGGGACAGTGCTCACCCAGGGGTCCTACGAGCAGTACTTC. It codes for CASSATGTVLTQGSYEQYF.

There are a few counts of this clonotype. A junction end diverges from the germline sequence, so it may reflect a read error. The rearrangement links TRBV12-3 or TRBV12-4 to TRBJ2-1, with TRBD2 matching 7 bases. This CDR3 comprises 16 residues. CDR3 in DNA: TGTGCCAGCAGCTTAGCGGGCCCGAACTCCTACAATGAGCAGTTCTTC. This translates into CASSLAGPNSYNEQFF.

Ten or more counts support this clonotype. This chain uses TRBV20-1 with TRBJ2-1; unclear D gene. Trimming shortened V by 2 bases and J by 3 bases, and 11 bases separated the two germline ends. The CDR3 spans 14 residues. CDR1 is DFQATT, CDR2 SNEGSKA, per germline (reference sequence). CDR3 in amino acids: CSARRPDFYNEQFF. The CDR3 DNA reads TGCAGTGCTAGAAGGCCAGACTTCTACAATGAGCAGTTCTTC.

This clonotype was counted at least ten times. Here the CDR3 DNA reads TGCGCCAGCAGCCAACCGTACTGGGGGGCGGGGGAGACCCAGTACTTC. It translates to CASSQPYWGAGETQYF. The chain joins TRBV4-3 to TRBJ2-5; D might be TRBD1 or TRBD2, each matching 6 bases. The V and J ends lost 2 bases and 5 bases respectively, with 18 bases between them. Germline assignment: CDR1 LGHNA and CDR2 YSLEER. The CDR3 totals 16 residues.